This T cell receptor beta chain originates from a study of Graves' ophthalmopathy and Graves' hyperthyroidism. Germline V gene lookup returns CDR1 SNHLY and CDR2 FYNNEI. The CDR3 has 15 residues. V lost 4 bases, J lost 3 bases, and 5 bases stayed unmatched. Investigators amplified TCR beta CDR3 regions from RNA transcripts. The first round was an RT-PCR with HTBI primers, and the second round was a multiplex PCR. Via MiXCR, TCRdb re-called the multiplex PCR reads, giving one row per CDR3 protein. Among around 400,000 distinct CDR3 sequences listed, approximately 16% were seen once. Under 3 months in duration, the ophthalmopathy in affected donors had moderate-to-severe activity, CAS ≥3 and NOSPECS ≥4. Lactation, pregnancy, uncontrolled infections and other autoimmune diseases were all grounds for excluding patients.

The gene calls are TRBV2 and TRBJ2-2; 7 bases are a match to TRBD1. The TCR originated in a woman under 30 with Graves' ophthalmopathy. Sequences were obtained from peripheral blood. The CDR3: CASSVDRVDTGELFF. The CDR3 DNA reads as TGTGCCAGCAGTGTAGACAGGGTGGACACCGGGGAGCTGTTTTTT.